This TCR beta chain came from a study of shared clonotypes between healthy human individuals. Concerning this clone itself: Its antigen is as yet unknown.

General observations from the study: Despite large depth, rarefaction showed incomplete sorted-subset sequencing. Among a few donors, approximately 5% of naive CD4 clonotypes were found in common.

Generated by immunoSEQ multiplex PCR, the TCRdb table keeps only in-frame clones and is missing some. The table has some 2 million clones, 95% seen once; the top ten hold more than 0.1%. Donors comprised only Caucasian adults living in Nashville, Tennessee. CDR1 is MDHEN, CDR2 SYDVKM, per germline. Trimming cost V 4 bases and J 6 bases, with 19 bases left between them. This CDR3 has 15 amino acids. The chain combines TRBV28 with TRBJ2-7; no firm D call. Sequencing was carried out using naive CD4+ T cells sorted from blood. Described subset: CD45RA+ positively selected. This TCR was recovered from a man aged 18 to 30 in good health. CDR3 in DNA: TGTGCCAGCAGTTCACCTCCTCTAGAAATCGGCGAGCAGTACTTC. Translated, it gives CASSSPPLEIGEQYF.